This T cell receptor (beta chain) is drawn from a study of T cell repertoires in ileal Crohn's disease. Whole-study context: All patients had surgery for stricturing (about 60%) or penetrating (39%) disease.

Regarding this clone: Antigen unknown.

Each sample's TCRB immunosequencing used about 500 nanograms of biopsy DNA. The assay was immunoSEQ multiplex PCR, and TCRdb's table has in-frame clones only and misses some. The sample has approximately 29,000 clones, 81% seen once. Germline CDR1 is SGHRS and CDR2 is YFSETQ. The CDR3 totals 15 residues. Germline trimming cut 4 bases from V and 11 bases from J; bases unmatched to any gene: 17. Study outcomes and limitations: Compared with non-smokers, active smokers at surgery showed more clonal expansions. Clonality above 26.8% at surgery always came with endoscopic recurrence.

The chain joins TRBV5-1 to TRBJ1-1; 7 bases line up with TRBD1. The TCR sequence derives from an adult with Crohn's disease. The source material was ileal tissue. CDR3 coding DNA: TGCGCCAGCAGCCCCTTAATAACAGGGGCGGGTTGGGCTTTCTTT. It translates to CASSPLITGAGWAFF.